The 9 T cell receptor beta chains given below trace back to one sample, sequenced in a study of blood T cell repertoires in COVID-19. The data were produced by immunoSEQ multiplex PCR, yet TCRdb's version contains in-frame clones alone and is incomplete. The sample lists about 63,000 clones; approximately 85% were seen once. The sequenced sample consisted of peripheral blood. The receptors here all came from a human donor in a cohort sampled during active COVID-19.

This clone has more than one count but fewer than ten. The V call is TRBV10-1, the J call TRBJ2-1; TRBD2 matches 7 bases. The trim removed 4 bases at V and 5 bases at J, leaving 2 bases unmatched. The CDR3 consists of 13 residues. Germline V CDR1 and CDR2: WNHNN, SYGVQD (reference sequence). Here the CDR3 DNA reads TGCGCCAGCAGTGGGCGGGGGAACAATGAGCAGTTCTTC. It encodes CASSGRGNNEQFF.

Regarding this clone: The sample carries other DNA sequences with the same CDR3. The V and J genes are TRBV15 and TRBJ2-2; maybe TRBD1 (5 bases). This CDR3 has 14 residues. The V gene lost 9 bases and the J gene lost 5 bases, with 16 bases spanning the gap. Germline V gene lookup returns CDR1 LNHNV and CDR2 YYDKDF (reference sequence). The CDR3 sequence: CATSGLKGTGELFF. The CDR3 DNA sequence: TGTGCCACTTCAGGTCTCAAGGGGACCGGGGAGCTGTTTTTT.

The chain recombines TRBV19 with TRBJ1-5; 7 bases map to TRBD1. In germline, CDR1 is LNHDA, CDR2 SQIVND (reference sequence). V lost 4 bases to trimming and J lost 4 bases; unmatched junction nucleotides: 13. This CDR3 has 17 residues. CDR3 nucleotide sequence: TGTGCCAGTAGTACCTTTGGCGGGAACAGGGGAAATCAGCCCCAGCATTTT. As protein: CASSTFGGNRGNQPQHF. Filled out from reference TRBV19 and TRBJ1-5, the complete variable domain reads DGGITQSPKYLFRKEGQNVTLSCEQNLNHDAMYWYRQDPGQGLRLIYYSQIVNDFQKGDIAEGYSVSREKKESFPLTVTSAQKNPTAFYLCASSTFGGNRGNQPQHFGDGTRLSIL.

The CDR3 DNA reads as TGTGCCAGCAGAATAGCGGGAGGGAACACCGGGGAGCTGTTTTTT. It encodes CASRIAGGNTGELFF. The chain links TRBV7-9 to TRBJ2-2; 10 nucleotides align to TRBD2. Germline CDR1 is SEHNR and CDR2 is FQNEAQ (reference sequence). The junction had 2 bases not matched to a gene; V was cut back by 6 bases and J by 1 base. This CDR3 contains 15 residues. The variable domain in full, completed from reference TRBV7-9 and TRBJ2-2, reads DTGVSQNPRHKITKRGQNVTFRCDPISEHNRLYWYRQTLGQGPEFLTYFQNEAQLEKSRLLSDRFSAERPKGSFSTLEIQRTEQGDSAMYLCASRIAGGNTGELFFGEGSRLTVL.

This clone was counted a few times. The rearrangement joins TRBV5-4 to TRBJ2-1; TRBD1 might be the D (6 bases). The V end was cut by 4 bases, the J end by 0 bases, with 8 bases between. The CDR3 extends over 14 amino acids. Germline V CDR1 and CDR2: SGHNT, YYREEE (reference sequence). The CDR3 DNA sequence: TGTGCCAGCAGCAGGGACACCTCCTACAATGAGCAGTTCTTC. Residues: CASSRDTSYNEQFF.

The CDR3 coding sequence is TGTGCCAGCAGCTTGTCAGGGGCCCAAGAGACCCAGTACTTC. Its protein product is CASSLSGAQETQYF. The V call is TRBV5-6, the J call TRBJ2-5, with D perhaps TRBD1 (6 bases). The V end was cut by 1 base, the J end by 1 base, with 8 bases between. Germline CDR1 is SGHDT and CDR2 is YYEEEE. The CDR3 runs to 14 residues.

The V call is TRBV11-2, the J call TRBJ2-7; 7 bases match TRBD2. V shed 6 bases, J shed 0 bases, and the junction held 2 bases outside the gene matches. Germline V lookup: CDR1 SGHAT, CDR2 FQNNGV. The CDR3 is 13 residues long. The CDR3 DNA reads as TGTGCCAGCAGGCCGGGGGGCTCCTACGAGCAGTACTTC. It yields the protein CASRPGGSYEQYF.

CDR3 in amino acids: CASARELSGELFF. The CDR3 region has the DNA TGTGCTAGTGCGCGGGAGTTGTCCGGGGAGCTGTTTTTT. The rearrangement uses TRBV12-5 and TRBJ2-2; 7 bases are a match to TRBD2. CDR1 LGHNT and CDR2 FRNRAP come from the germline V gene. The trim removed 7 bases at V and 6 bases at J, leaving 5 bases unmatched. The CDR3 has 13 amino acids.

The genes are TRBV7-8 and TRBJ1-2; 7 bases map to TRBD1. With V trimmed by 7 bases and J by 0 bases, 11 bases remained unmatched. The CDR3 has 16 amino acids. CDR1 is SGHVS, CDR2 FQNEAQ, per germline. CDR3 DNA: TGTGCCAGCACCCTAGACAGGGCCCTTCCTAACTATGGCTACACCTTC. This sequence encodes CASTLDRALPNYGYTF.